This T cell receptor (beta chain) was obtained from a study of tumor-infiltrating lymphocytes in primary liver carcinoma. This clonotype was counted a few times. As the CDR3 is not closed by the conserved phenylalanine or tryptophan, this likely results from a read error. A primer matching the constant region was used to make TCR beta cDNA from approximately 500 ng of total RNA. Amplification in three nested multiplex PCR rounds with slightly modified ARM-PCR gave rise to TCR beta libraries. Running around 10 cycles apiece, the first two PCR rounds relied on TRBV1-TRBV30 forward primers together with a C-beta reverse primer. One entry per CDR3 protein results from TCRdb running MiXCR on the multiplex PCR reads. The sample shows 100,000 or so distinct CDR3 sequences, around two thirds of them seen only once. This CDR3 spans 14 amino acids. The germline CDR1 and CDR2 sequences are SGHRS and YFSETQ. Extraction of RNA together with DNA used roughly 18-32 mg of unsorted bulk tissue. In every tumor sample, viable tumor cells made up over 90%.

The receptor was derived from a woman between 55 and 75 years old with primary liver carcinoma and hepatitis B virus infection. The chain carries TRBV5-1 and TRBJ2-1; D is undetermined. The sample was liver tumor tissue from sampling region 5. The subset is: tumor region T5, tumor centre. This chain's CDR3 is CASGLDAQYNEQFC. The CDR3 DNA reads as TGCGCCAGCGGCTTGGACGCTCAGTACAATGAGCAGTTCTGC.